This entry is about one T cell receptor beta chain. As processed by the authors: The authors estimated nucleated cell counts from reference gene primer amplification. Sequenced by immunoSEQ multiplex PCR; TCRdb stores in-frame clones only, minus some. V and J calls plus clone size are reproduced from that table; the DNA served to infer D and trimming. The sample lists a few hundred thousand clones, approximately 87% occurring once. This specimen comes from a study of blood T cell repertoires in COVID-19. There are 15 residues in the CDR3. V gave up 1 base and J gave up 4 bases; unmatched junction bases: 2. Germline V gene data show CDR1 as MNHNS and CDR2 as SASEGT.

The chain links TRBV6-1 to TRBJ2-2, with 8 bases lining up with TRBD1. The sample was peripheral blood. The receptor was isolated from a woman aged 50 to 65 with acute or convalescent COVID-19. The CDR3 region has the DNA TGTGCCAGCAGTGAAGTGGGGACAGGCACCGGGGAGCTGTTTTTT. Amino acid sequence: CASSEVGTGTGELFF.